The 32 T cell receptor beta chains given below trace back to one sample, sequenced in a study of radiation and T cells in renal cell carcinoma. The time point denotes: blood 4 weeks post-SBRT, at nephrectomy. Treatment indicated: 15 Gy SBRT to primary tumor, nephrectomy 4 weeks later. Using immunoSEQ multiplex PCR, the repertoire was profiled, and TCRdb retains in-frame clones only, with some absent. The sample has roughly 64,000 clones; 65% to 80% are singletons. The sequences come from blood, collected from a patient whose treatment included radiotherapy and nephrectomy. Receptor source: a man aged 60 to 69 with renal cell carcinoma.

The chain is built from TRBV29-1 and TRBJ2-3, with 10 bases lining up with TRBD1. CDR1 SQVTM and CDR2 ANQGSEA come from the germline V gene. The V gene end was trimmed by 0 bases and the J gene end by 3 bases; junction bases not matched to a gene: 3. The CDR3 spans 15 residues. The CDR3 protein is CSVEEGGQGTDTQYF. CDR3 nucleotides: TGCAGCGTTGAAGAGGGGGGACAGGGGACAGATACGCAGTATTTT.

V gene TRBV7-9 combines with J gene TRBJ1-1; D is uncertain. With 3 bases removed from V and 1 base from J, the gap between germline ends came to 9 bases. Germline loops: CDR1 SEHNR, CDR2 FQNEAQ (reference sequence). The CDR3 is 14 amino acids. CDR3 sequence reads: CASSFGGRNTEAFF. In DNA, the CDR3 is TGTGCCAGCAGCTTCGGAGGTCGGAACACTGAAGCTTTCTTT.

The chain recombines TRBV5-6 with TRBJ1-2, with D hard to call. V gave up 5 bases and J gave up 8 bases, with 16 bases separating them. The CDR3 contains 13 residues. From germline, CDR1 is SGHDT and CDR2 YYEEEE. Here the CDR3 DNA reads TGTGCCAGCAGAATCTTGGCGAAGGACGGCTACACCTTC. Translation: CASRILAKDGYTF. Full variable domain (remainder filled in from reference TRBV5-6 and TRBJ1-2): DAGVTQSPTHLIKTRGQQVTLRCSPKSGHDTVSWYQQALGQGPQFIFQYYEEEERQRGNFPDRFSGHQFPNYSSELNVNALLLGDSALYLCASRILAKDGYTFGSGTRLTVV.

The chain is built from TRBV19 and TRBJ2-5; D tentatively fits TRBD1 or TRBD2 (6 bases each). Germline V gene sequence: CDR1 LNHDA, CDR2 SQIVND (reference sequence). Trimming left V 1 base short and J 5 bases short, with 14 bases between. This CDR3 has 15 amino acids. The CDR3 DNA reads TGTGCCAGTAGTATAGGGGGGGCCCCAGGTGAGACCCAGTACTTC. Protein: CASSIGGAPGETQYF.

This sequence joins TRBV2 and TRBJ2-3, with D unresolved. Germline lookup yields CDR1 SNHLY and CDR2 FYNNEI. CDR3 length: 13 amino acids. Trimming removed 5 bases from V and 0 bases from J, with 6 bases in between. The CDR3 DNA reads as TGTGCCAGCAGTTTGGACAGCACAGATACGCAGTATTTT. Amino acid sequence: CASSLDSTDTQYF.

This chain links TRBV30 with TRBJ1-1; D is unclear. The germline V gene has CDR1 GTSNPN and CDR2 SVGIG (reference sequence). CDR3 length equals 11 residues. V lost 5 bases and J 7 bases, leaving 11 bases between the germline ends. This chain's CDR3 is CAWETAFEAFF. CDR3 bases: TGTGCCTGGGAGACCGCTTTTGAAGCTTTCTTT.

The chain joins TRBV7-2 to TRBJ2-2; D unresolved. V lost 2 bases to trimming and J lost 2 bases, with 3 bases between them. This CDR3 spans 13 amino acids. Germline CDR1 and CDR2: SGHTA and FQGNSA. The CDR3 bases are TGTGCCAGCAGCTTAATAAACACCGGGGAGCTGTTTTTT. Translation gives CASSLINTGELFF.

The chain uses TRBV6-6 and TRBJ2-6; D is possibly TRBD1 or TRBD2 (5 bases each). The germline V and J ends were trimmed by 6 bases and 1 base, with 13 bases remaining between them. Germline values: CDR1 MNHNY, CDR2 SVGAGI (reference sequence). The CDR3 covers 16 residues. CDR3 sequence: CASSQGESSGANVLTF. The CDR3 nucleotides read TGTGCCAGCAGCCAGGGAGAGAGTTCTGGGGCCAACGTCCTGACTTTC.

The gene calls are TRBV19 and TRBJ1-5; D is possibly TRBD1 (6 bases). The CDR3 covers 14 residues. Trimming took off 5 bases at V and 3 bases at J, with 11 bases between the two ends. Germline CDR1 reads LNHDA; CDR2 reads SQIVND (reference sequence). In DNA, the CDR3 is TGTGCCAGTAGTTGGACAGCTAACAATCAGCCCCAGCATTTT. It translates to CASSWTANNQPQHF.

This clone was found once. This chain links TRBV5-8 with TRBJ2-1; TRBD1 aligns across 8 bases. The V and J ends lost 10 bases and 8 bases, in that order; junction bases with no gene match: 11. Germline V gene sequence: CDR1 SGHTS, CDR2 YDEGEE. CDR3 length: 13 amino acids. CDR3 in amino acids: CAGVPQGAYEQFF. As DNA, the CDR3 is TGTGCCGGCGTCCCCCAGGGGGCATATGAGCAGTTCTTC.

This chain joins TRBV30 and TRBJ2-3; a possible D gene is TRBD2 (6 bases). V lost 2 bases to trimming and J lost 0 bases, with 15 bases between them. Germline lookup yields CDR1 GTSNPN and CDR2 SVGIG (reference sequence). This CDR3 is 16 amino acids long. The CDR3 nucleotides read TGTGCCTGGAGTTCGAGAAACGGGAGAAGCACAGATACGCAGTATTTT. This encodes CAWSSRNGRSTDTQYF. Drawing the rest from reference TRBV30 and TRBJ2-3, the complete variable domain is SQTIHQWPATLVQPVGSPLSLECTVEGTSNPNLYWYRQAAGRGLQLLFYSVGIGQISSEVPQNLSASRPQDRQFILSSKKLLLSDSGFYLCAWSSRNGRSTDTQYFGPGTRLTVL.

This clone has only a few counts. The CDR3 sequence is CASSEEPGNTIYF. In DNA form, the CDR3 reads TGTGCCAGCAGTGAAGAACCAGGAAACACCATATATTTT. The chain recombines TRBV6-4 with TRBJ1-3; the D is unclear. The germline V gene encodes CDR1 MRHNA and CDR2 SNTAGT. Trimming shortened V by 3 bases and J by 4 bases, and 7 bases separated the two germline ends. CDR3 length: 13 residues.

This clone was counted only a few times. CDR3 sequence: CASRGWQINSNQPQHF. The CDR3 region has the DNA TGTGCCAGCAGAGGGTGGCAGATTAATAGCAATCAGCCCCAGCATTTT. The V call is TRBV2, the J call TRBJ1-5; no reliable D call. Per germline, CDR1 SNHLY and CDR2 FYNNEI. V was pared by 6 bases and J by 0 bases, with 15 bases between. This CDR3 has 16 amino acids. Filled out from reference TRBV2 and TRBJ1-5, the complete variable domain reads EPEVTQTPSHQVTQMGQEVILRCVPISNHLYFYWYRQILGQKVEFLVSFYNNEISEKSEIFDDQFSVERPDGSNFTLKIRSTKLEDSAMYFCASRGWQINSNQPQHFGDGTRLSIL.

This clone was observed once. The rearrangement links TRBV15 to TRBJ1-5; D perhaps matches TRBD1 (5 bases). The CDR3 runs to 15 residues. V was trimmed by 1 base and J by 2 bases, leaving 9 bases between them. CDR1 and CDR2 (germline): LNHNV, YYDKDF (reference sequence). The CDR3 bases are TGTGCCACCAGCAGAGTGGTCAGGGGCAATCAGCCCCAGCATTTT. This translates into CATSRVVRGNQPQHF. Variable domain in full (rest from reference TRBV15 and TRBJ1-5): DAMVIQNPRYQVTQFGKPVTLSCSQTLNHNVMYWYQQKSSQAPKLLFHYYDKDFNNEADTPDNFQSRRPNTSFCFLDIRSPGLGDTAMYLCATSRVVRGNQPQHFGDGTRLSIL.

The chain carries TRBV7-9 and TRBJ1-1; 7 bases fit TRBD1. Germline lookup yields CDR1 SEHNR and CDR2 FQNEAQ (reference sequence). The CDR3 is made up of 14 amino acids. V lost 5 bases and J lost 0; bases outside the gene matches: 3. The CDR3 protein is CASSQTGMNTEAFF. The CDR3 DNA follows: TGTGCCAGCAGCCAGACAGGGATGAACACTGAAGCTTTCTTT. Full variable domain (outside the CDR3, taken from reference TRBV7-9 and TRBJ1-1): DTGVSQNPRHKITKRGQNVTFRCDPISEHNRLYWYRQTLGQGPEFLTYFQNEAQLEKSRLLSDRFSAERPKGSFSTLEIQRTEQGDSAMYLCASSQTGMNTEAFFGQGTRLTVV.

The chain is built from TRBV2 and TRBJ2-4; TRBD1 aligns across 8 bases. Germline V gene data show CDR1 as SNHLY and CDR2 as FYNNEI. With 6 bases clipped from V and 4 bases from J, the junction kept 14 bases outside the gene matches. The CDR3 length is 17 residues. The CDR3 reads CASRETGGVGSKNIQYF. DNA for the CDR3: TGTGCCAGCAGGGAAACAGGGGGTGTCGGGTCTAAAAACATTCAGTACTTC.

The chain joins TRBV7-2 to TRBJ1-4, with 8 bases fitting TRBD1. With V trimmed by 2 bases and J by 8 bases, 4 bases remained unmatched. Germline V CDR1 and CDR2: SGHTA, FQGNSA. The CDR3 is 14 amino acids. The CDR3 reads CASSLLTGVEKLFF. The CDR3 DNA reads TGTGCCAGCAGCTTACTGACAGGGGTAGAAAAACTGTTTTTT.

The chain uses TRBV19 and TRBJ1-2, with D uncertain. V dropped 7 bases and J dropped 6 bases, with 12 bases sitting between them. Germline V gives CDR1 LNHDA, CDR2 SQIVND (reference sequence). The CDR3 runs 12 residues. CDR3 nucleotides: TGTGCCAGTACGACTACGGAGAATGGCTACACCTTC. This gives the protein CASTTTENGYTF.

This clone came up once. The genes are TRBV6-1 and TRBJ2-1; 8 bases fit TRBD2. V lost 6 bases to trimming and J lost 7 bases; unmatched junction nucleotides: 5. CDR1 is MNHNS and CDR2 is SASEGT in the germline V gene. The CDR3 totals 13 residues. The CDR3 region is CASRYSGSNEQFF. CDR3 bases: TGTGCCAGCAGGTACAGCGGGAGTAATGAGCAGTTCTTC.

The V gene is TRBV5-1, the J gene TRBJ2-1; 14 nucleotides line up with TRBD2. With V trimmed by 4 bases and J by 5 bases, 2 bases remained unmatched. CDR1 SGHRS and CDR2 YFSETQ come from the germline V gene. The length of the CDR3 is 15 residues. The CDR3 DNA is TGCGCCAGCAGCCCGGGACTAGCGGGGGACAATGAGCAGTTCTTC. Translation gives CASSPGLAGDNEQFF. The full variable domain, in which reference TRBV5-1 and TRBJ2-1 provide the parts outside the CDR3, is KAGVTQTPRYLIKTRGQQVTLSCSPISGHRSVSWYQQTPGQGLQFLFEYFSETQRNKGNFPGRFSGRQFSNSRSEMNVSTLELGDSALYLCASSPGLAGDNEQFFGPGTRLTVL.

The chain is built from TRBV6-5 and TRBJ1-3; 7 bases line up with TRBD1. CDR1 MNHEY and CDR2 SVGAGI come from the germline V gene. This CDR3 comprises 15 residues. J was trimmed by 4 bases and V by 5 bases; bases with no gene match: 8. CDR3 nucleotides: TGTGCCAGCAGTCGACAGGGACTGGAAGGAAACACCATATATTTT. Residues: CASSRQGLEGNTIYF.

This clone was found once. CDR3 protein: CASSPPLGDSLFSGANVLTF. For the CDR3, the DNA is TGTGCCAGCAGCCCACCCTTGGGGGATTCTCTATTCTCTGGGGCCAACGTCCTGACTTTC. The gene calls are TRBV7-8 and TRBJ2-6; D possibly uses TRBD1 or TRBD2 (5 bases each). Germline V gene lookup returns CDR1 SGHVS and CDR2 FQNEAQ. Trimming removed 5 bases from V and 0 bases from J, with 23 bases in between. The CDR3 spans 20 residues.

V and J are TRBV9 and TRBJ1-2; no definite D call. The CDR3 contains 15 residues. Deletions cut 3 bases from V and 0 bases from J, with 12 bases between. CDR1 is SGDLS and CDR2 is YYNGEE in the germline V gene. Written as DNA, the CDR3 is TGTGCCAGCAGCGCACCTTCGGGAGCTAACTATGGCTACACCTTC. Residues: CASSAPSGANYGYTF.

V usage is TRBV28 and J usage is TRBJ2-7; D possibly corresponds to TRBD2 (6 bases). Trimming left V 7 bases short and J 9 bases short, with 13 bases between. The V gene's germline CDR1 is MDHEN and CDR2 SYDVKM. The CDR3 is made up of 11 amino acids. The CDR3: CASTWGDGQYF. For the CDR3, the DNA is TGTGCCAGCACCTGGGGGGATGGGCAGTACTTC.

The CDR3 DNA is TGTGCCAGCAGCCAAGGGCTGGCAGGGGTGAACACTGAAGCTTTCTTT. As protein: CASSQGLAGVNTEAFF. V gene TRBV14 combines with J gene TRBJ1-1; D perhaps matches TRBD1 (6 bases). Trimming took off 1 base at V and 0 bases at J, with 12 bases between the two ends. CDR1 is SGHDN, CDR2 FVKESK, per germline. This CDR3 has 16 residues.

The CDR3 nucleotides are TGTGCCAGTAGTATAGATCTAGGACTAGCGGGAGGCCCCCTGGCTGAGCAGTACGTC. Its protein product is CASSIDLGLAGGPLAEQYV. The chain combines TRBV19 with TRBJ2-7; TRBD2 matches at 14 bases. V lost 0 bases to trimming and J lost 7 bases; unmatched junction nucleotides: 14. Germline lookup yields CDR1 LNHDA and CDR2 SQIVND (reference sequence). The CDR3 runs 19 residues.

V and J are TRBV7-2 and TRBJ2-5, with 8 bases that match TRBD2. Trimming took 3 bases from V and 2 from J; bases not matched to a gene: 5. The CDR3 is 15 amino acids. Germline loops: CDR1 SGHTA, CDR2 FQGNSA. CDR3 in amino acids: CASSFNSGGQETQYF. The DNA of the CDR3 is TGTGCCAGCAGCTTTAACAGCGGGGGACAAGAGACCCAGTACTTC.

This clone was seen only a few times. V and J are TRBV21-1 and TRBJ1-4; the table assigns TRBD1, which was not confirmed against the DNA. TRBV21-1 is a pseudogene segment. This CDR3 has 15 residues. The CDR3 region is CASSNTTGGSEKLFF. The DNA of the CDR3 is TGTGCCAGCAGCAATACGACAGGGGGATCGGAAAAACTGTTTTTT.

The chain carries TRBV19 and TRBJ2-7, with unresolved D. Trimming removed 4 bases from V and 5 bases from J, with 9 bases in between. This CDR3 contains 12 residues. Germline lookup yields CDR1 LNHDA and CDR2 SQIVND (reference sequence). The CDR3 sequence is CASSTSGNEQYF. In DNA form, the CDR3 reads TGTGCCAGTAGTACCTCAGGAAACGAGCAGTACTTC.

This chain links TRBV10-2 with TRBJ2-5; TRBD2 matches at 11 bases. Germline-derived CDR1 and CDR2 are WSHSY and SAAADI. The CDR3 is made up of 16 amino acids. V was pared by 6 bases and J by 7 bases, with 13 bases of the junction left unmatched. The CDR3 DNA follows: TGCGCCAGCAGCCCCCCCGGGACTAGCGGAATCGGGACCCAGTACTTC. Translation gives CASSPPGTSGIGTQYF.

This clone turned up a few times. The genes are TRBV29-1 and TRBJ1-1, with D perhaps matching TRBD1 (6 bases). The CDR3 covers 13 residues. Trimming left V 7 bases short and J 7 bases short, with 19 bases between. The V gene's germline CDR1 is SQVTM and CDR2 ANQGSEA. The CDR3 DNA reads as TGCAGCGGCGAGGGGGGACTGAGTGGTGAAGCTTTCTTT. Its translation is CSGEGGLSGEAFF.

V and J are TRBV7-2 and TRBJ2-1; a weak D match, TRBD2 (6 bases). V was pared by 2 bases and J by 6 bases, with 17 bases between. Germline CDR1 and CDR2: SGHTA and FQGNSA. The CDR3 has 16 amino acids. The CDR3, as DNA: TGTGCCAGCAGCTTACAAGGGACTTTCCCCGGCAATGAGCAGTTCTTC. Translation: CASSLQGTFPGNEQFF.